The 9 T cell receptor beta chains given below trace back to one sample, sequenced in a study of spatial heterogeneity in lung cancer. As to time point: sample taken at primary tumor resection. Material for sequencing was whole RNA from tumor, nontumor lung or frozen PBMC, left unsorted. TCRdb independently ran MiXCR on the 5' RACE reads; one entry per CDR3 protein. The table has roughly 28,000 distinct CDR3 sequences, roughly 8.4% seen once. The sequenced sample was PBMCs, obtained at surgery. Receptor source: a female donor with early-stage non-small cell lung cancer.

This clonotype was recorded many times. The V and J genes are TRBV9 and TRBJ2-1, with 8 bases aligning to TRBD2. Germline V gives CDR1 SGDLS, CDR2 YYNGEE. Losses at the gene ends were 0 bases for V and 4 bases for J; bases not matched to a gene: 3. This CDR3 contains 15 residues. The CDR3 loop reads CASSVDGREYNEQFF. The CDR3 coding sequence is TGTGCCAGCAGCGTAGACGGGAGGGAATACAATGAGCAGTTCTTC.

This clonotype was observed a few times. The chain combines TRBV11-3 with TRBJ2-1; the D gene is possibly TRBD2 (5 bases). With 5 bases removed from V and 9 bases from J, the gap between germline ends came to 11 bases. There are 12 residues in the CDR3. Germline assignment: CDR1 SGHNT and CDR2 YENEEA. The DNA for the CDR3 is TGTGCCAGCAGCCACCGTGAGGGTGAGCAGTTCTTC. This codes for CASSHREGEQFF.

The chain employs TRBV2 and TRBJ2-3; 8 bases are a match to TRBD1. The germline gives CDR1 SNHLY, CDR2 FYNNEI. The CDR3 loop spans 14 amino acids. V was pared by 4 bases and J by 1 base, with 1 base of the junction left unmatched. For the CDR3, the DNA is TGTGCCAGCAGTGCGGACAGGGGCACAGATACGCAGTATTTT. This gives the protein CASSADRGTDTQYF.

This clonotype was counted ten times or more. The chain joins TRBV7-2 to TRBJ2-4; 10 positions match TRBD1. Per germline, CDR1 SGHTA and CDR2 FQGNSA. The ends lost 5 bases at V and 1 base at J; junction bases unmatched: 5. The CDR3 is 16 amino acids. The CDR3 region is CASSLRQGAAKNIQYF. The CDR3, as DNA: TGTGCCAGCAGCCTAAGACAGGGGGCGGCCAAAAACATTCAGTACTTC. Full variable domain (remainder filled in from reference TRBV7-2 and TRBJ2-4): GAGVSQSPSNKVTEKGKDVELRCDPISGHTALYWYRQSLGQGLEFLIYFQGNSAPDKSGLPSDRFSAERTGGSVSTLTIQRTQQEDSAVYLCASSLRQGAAKNIQYFGAGTRLSVL.

This clonotype came up many times. The chain links TRBV3-1 to TRBJ1-5; D gene unclear. Germline values: CDR1 LGHDT, CDR2 YNNKEL (reference sequence). The V end was cut by 0 bases, the J end by 3 bases, with 12 bases between. This CDR3 contains 16 residues. For the CDR3, the DNA is TGTGCCAGCAGCCAAGATTCGTCGGGGTACAATCAGCCCCAGCATTTT. Protein product: CASSQDSSGYNQPQHF.

V and J are TRBV12-3 or TRBV12-4 and TRBJ2-1, with D possibly TRBD2 on 5 matching bases. Trimming took off 3 bases at V and 0 bases at J, with 12 bases between the two ends. This CDR3 has 16 residues. In nucleotides, the CDR3 is TGTGCCAGCAGTTTCAAACTAGAACCCTCCTACAATGAGCAGTTCTTC. Protein sequence: CASSFKLEPSYNEQFF.

About this clonotype: A much larger clonotype is one base distant, so this may be a read error. The DNA for the CDR3 is TGTACCAGCAGCCCCCGGACAATGTTGAACACTGAAGCTTTCTTT. As protein: CTSSPRTMLNTEAFF. V usage is TRBV9 and J usage is TRBJ1-1; possible D gene TRBD1, 5 bases. This CDR3 spans 15 amino acids. Germline values: CDR1 SGDLS, CDR2 YYNGEE.

This clonotype was counted many times. V and J are TRBV6-2 or TRBV6-3 and TRBJ2-5, with 7 bases that match TRBD2. The germline CDR1 and CDR2 sequences are MNHEY and SVGEGT. The CDR3 sequence is 15 residues long. The V and J ends lost 3 bases and 4 bases, in that order; junction bases with no gene match: 8. CDR3 amino acids: CASSYSPAGTETQYF. CDR3 coding DNA: TGTGCCAGCAGTTATTCCCCAGCGGGAACAGAGACCCAGTACTTC.

This clonotype was seen many times. The genes are TRBV25-1 and TRBJ1-6; a weak D match, TRBD1 (6 bases). In germline, CDR1 is MGHDK, CDR2 SYGVNS. The germline V and J ends were trimmed by 0 bases and 9 bases, with 12 bases remaining between them. The CDR3 spans 15 residues. The CDR3 bases are TGTGCCAGCAGTGAATACAGGGGTATGGTTTCACCCCTCCACTTT. Protein sequence: CASSEYRGMVSPLHF.